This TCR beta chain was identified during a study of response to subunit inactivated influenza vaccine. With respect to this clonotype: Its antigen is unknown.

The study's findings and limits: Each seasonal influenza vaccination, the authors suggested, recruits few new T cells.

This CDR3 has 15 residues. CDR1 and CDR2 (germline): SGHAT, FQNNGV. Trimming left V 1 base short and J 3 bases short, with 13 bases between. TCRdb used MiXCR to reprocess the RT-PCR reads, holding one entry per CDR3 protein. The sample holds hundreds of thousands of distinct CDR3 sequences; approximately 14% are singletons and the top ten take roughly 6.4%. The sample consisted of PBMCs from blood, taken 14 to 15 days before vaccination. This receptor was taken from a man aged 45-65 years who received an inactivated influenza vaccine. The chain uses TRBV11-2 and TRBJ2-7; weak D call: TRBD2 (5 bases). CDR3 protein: CASSLGFASSYEQYF. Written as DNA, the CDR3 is TGTGCCAGCAGCTTAGGTTTTGCTAGCAGCTACGAGCAGTACTTC.